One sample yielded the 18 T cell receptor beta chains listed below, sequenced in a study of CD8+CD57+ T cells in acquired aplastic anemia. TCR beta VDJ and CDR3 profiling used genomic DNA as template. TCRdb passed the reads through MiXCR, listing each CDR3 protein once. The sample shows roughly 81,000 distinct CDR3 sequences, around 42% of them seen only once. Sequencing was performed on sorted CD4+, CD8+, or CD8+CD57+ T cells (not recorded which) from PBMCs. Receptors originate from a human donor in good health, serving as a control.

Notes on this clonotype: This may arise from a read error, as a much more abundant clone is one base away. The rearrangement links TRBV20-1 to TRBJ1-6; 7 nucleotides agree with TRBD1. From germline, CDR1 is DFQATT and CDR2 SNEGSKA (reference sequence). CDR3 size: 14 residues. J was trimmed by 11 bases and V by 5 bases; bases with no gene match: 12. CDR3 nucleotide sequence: TGCAGTGCTCAGGACAGGCGGCCCAATCCACCCCTCCACTTT. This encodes CSAQDRRPNPPLHF.

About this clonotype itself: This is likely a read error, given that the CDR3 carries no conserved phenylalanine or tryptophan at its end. Here the CDR3 reads CSAAGGSYEQYL. DNA for the CDR3: TGCAGCGCCGCTGGCGGCTCCTATGAGCAGTACCTC. J is TRBJ2-7 and V is TRBV29-1; D is ambiguous. The CDR3 totals 12 residues. Germline CDR1 and CDR2: SQVTM and ANQGSEA.

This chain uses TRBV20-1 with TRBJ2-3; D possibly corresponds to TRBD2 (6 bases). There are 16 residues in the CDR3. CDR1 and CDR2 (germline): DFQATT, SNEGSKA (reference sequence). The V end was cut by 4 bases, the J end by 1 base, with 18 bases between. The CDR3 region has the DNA TGCAGTGCTACGGGACGGGAGTTAGCGGGCACAGATACGCAGTATTTT. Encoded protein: CSATGRELAGTDTQYF.

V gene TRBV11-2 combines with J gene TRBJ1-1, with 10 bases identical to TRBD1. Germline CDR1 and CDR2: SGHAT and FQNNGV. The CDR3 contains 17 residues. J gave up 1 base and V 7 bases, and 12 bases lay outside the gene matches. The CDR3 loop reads CASNTFRDRGGNTEAFF. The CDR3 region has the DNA TGTGCCAGCAACACATTCCGGGACAGGGGAGGGAACACTGAAGCTTTCTTT.

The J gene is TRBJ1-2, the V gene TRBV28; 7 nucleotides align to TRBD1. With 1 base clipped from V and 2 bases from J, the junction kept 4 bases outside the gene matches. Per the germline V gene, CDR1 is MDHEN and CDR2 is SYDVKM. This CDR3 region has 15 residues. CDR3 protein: CASSLYGTANYGYTF. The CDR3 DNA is TGTGCCAGCAGTTTATATGGGACAGCGAACTATGGCTACACCTTC.

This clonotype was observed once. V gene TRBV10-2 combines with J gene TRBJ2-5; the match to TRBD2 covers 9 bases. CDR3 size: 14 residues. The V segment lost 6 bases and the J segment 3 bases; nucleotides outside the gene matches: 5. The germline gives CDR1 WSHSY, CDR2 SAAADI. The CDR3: CASRTSGLKETQYF. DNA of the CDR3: TGCGCCAGCAGGACTAGCGGCCTCAAAGAGACCCAGTACTTC.

CDR3 protein: CASSSSSRDEKLFF. CDR3 sequence (DNA): TGTGCCAGCAGCTCATCGTCTCGGGATGAAAAACTGTTTTTT. The chain joins TRBV5-4 to TRBJ1-4; no clear D gene. CDR1 is SGHNT, CDR2 YYREEE, per germline (reference sequence). CDR3 length: 14 residues. V was cut by 3 bases and J by 6 bases, with 12 bases left in between.

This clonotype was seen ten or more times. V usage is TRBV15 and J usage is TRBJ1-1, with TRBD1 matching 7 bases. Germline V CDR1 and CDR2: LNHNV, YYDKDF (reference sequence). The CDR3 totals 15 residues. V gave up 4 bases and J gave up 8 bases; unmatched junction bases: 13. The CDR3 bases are TGTGCCACCAGCAAATTCAGACAGGGTAAAGAGGAAGCTTTCTTT. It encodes CATSKFRQGKEEAFF.

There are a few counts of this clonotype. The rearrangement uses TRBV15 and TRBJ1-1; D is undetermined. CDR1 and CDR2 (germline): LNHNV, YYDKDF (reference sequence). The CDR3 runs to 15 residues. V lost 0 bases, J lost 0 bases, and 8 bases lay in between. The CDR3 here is CATSRERVLNTEAFF. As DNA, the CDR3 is TGTGCCACCAGCAGAGAACGGGTACTGAACACTGAAGCTTTCTTT.

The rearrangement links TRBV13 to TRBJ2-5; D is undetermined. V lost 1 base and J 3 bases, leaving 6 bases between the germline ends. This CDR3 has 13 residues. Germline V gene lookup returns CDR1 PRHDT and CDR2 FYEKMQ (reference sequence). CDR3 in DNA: TGTGCCAGCAGCTTAGCATCCGAAGAGACCCAGTACTTC. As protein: CASSLASEETQYF.

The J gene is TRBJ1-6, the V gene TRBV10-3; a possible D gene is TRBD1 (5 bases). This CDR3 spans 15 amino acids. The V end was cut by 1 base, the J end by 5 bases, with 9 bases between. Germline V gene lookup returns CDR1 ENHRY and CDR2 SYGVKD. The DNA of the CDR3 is TGTGCCATCAGTGAGTTGGGGCAGCATAATTCACCCCTCCACTTT. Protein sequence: CAISELGQHNSPLHF.

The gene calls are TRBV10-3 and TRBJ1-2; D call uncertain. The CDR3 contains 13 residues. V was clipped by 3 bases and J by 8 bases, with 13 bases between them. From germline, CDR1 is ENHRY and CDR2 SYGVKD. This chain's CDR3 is CAISDGDPGGYTF. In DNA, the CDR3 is TGTGCCATCAGTGATGGCGACCCCGGGGGCTACACCTTC.

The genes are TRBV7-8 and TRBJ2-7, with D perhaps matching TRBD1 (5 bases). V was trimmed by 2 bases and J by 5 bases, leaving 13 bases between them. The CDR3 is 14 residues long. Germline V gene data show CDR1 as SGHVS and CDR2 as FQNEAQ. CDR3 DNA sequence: TGTGCCAGCAGCTTAACTGGCAGGGCCCACGAGCAGTACTTC. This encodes CASSLTGRAHEQYF.

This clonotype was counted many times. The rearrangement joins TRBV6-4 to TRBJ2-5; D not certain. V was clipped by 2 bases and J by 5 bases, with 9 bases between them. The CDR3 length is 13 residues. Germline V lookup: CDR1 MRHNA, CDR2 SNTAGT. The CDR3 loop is CASSDRAEETQYF. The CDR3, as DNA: TGTGCCAGCAGTGACAGGGCTGAGGAGACCCAGTACTTC.

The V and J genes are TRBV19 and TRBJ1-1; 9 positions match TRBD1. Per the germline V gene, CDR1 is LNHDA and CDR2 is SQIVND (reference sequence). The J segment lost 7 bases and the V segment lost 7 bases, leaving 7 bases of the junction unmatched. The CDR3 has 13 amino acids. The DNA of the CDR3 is TGTGCCAGTATTGGACAGGGGAGCGGTGAAGCTTTCTTT. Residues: CASIGQGSGEAFF.

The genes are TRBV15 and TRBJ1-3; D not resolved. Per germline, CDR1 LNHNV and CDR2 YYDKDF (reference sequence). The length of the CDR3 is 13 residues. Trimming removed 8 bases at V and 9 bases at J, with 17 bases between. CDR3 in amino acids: CATANVPTSTIYF. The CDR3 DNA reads TGTGCCACCGCGAATGTCCCTACGAGCACCATATATTTT.

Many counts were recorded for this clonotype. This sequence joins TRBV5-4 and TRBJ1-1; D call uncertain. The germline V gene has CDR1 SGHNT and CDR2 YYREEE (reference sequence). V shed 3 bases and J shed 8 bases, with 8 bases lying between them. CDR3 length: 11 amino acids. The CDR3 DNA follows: TGTGCCAGCAGCTCCCGGGCAGAAGCTTTCTTT. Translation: CASSSRAEAFF.

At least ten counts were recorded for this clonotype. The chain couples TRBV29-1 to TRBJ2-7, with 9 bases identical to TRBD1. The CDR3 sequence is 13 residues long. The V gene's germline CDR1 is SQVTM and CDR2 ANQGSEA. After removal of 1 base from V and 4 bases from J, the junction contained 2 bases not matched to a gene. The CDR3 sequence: CSVEGGQGYEQYF. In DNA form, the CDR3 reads TGCAGCGTTGAAGGTGGACAGGGGTACGAGCAGTACTTC.